A selection of T cell receptor beta chains follows, all from one sample in a study of vaccination effects on CD4 cells after COVID-19. Generated by immunoSEQ multiplex PCR, the TCRdb table keeps only in-frame clones and is missing some. The sample shows some 77,000 clones, roughly three quarters of them seen only once. These TCRs' antigens remain unknown. The source material was CD4+ T cells from PBMCs cultured with HCoV-OC43 spike peptides, sampled before COVID-19 vaccination. Receptor source: a human donor who received a COVID-19 vaccine. Both conserved end residues are part of each CDR3. A D gene is named only where the DNA matches it firmly. Clone size is not always given. Where it is, it says once, few, many or a class for expanded clones.

abundance	len	v_gene	d_gene	j_gene	CDR3nt	CDR3aa
.	15	TRBV10-3	.	TRBJ2-3	TGTGCCATCAGTGAGTCTACGGGGGGCACAGATACGCAGTATTTT	CAISESTGGTDTQYF
.	13	TRBV6-6	.	TRBJ1-4	TGTGCCAGCGCCGGGGGACTTAATGAAAAACTGTTTTTT	CASAGGLNEKLFF
once	12	TRBV18	TRBD1	TRBJ1-1	TGTGCCAGCTCACCGCCGGACAGGGTAGCTTTCTTT	CASSPPDRVAFF
.	17	TRBV5-1	.	TRBJ2-3	TGCGCCAGCAGCTTGGTCGCGGGATATACGGGTACAGATACGCAGTATTTT	CASSLVAGYTGTDTQYF
.	16	TRBV4-1	.	TRBJ2-3	TGCGCCAGCAGCCGCCAGGGGTACCCTAGCACAGATACGCAGTATTTT	CASSRQGYPSTDTQYF
.	12	TRBV23-1	.	TRBJ1-5	TGCGCCAGCCCTGTAGGAGATCAGCCCCAGCATTTT	CASPVGDQPQHF
.	14	TRBV7-3	.	TRBJ2-3	TGTGCCAGCAGCTCCCCCCAGGATACGGATACGCAGTATTTT	CASSSPQDTDTQYF
.	12	TRBV6-6	.	TRBJ2-2	TGTGCCAGCAGTAACTCGGGAAGGGAGCTGTTTTTT	CASSNSGRELFF
.	16	TRBV24-1	.	TRBJ2-2	TGTGCCACCAGTGATTTGGCCGGGGCGAACACCGGGGAGCTGTTTTTT	CATSDLAGANTGELFF
few	13	TRBV29-1	TRBD1	TRBJ1-5	TGCAGCGCCCAGGGGGCCCCTAATCAGCCCCAGCATTTT	CSAQGAPNQPQHF
few	14	TRBV5-5	TRBD1	TRBJ1-5	TGTGCCAGCAGCTTTGGACAGGGAGATCAGCCCCAGCATTTT	CASSFGQGDQPQHF
few	14	TRBV30	.	TRBJ1-2	TGTGCCTGGAGTGTAGGACATCTAAACTATGGCTACACCTTC	CAWSVGHLNYGYTF
.	14	TRBV6-5	.	TRBJ2-2	TGTGCCACCGGACCACTACTCGGCACCGGGGAGCTGTTTTTT	CATGPLLGTGELFF
.	17	TRBV28	TRBD1	TRBJ1-4	TGTGCCAGCAGTTTATACGCCGGGACAGGGGTTCGTGAAAAACTGTTTTTT	CASSLYAGTGVREKLFF
.	15	TRBV5-1	TRBD2	TRBJ2-3	TGCGCCAGCAGCTTGGCGGGGGGTAGCACAGATACGCAGTATTTT	CASSLAGGSTDTQYF
.	9	TRBV29-1	.	TRBJ1-1	TGCAGCGTTGGTTATGAAGCTTTCTTT	CSVGYEAFF
.	14	TRBV4-1	.	TRBJ2-2	TGCGCCAGCAGCCTACCCTGGGCGGCCGGGGAGCTGTTTTTT	CASSLPWAAGELFF
few	13	TRBV4-1	.	TRBJ1-5	TGCGCCAGCAGCCAAGTCGGATTGCAGCCCCAGCATTTT	CASSQVGLQPQHF
.	13	TRBV19	.	TRBJ1-3	TGTGCCACGAGGGACTACTCTGGAAACACCATATATTTT	CATRDYSGNTIYF
.	14	TRBV3-1/TRBV3-2	TRBD1	TRBJ1-2	TGTGCCAGCAGCCAATTGGACAGGAAGAATGGCTACACCTTC	CASSQLDRKNGYTF
few	16	TRBV9	.	TRBJ1-3	TGTGCCAGCAGCGTAGCGTCGCCCGGGTCGGGAAACACCATATATTTT	CASSVASPGSGNTIYF
.	15	TRBV9	.	TRBJ2-1	TGTGCCAGCAGCGTAGGGAGGGTAATCTACAATGAGCAGTTCTTC	CASSVGRVIYNEQFF
.	15	TRBV7-3	.	TRBJ2-3	TGTGCCAGCAGCTTAACGGGGCTAATTACAGATACGCAGTATTTT	CASSLTGLITDTQYF
.	12	TRBV6-5	.	TRBJ1-2	TGTGCCATCGAGAGGGCTAACTATGGCTACACCTTC	CAIERANYGYTF
few	18	TRBV10-1	.	TRBJ1-3	TGCGCCAGCAGTGATAAGGGTAAAACTATATCCTCTGGAAACACCATATATTTT	CASSDKGKTISSGNTIYF
few	16	TRBV6-2/TRBV6-3	.	TRBJ2-3	TGTGCCAGCAGTTACCCGTGGACAGCTAGCACAGATACGCAGTATTTT	CASSYPWTASTDTQYF
.	16	TRBV21-1	.	TRBJ1-3	TGTGCCAGCAGCAAAGTAGACACAACGTCTGGAAACACCATATATTTT	CASSKVDTTSGNTIYF
.	15	TRBV7-2	.	TRBJ1-5	TGTGCCAGCAGCTTAGGTCGGGGAAGCAATCAGCCCCAGCATTTT	CASSLGRGSNQPQHF
.	15	TRBV19	TRBD2	TRBJ2-5	TGTGCCAGTAGTATATATTCTAGCGGGGGTGAGACCCAGTACTTC	CASSIYSSGGETQYF
.	16	TRBV5-6	.	TRBJ2-2	TGTGCCAGCAGCTTCGAAATCGGGGGGAACACCGGGGAGCTGTTTTTT	CASSFEIGGNTGELFF